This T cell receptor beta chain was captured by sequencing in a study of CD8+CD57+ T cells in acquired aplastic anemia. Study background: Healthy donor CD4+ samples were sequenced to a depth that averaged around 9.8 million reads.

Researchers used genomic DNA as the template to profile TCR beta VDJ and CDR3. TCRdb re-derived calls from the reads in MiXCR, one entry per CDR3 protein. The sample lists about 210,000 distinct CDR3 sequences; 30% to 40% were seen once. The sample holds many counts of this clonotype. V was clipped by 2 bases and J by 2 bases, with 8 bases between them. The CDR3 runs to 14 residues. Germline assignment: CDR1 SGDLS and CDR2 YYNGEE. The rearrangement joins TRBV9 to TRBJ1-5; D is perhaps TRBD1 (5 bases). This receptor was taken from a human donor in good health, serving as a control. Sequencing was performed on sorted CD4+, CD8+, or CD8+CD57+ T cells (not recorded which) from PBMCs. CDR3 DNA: TGTGCCAGCAGCGTGGGGGGAGGCAATCAGCCCCAGCATTTT. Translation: CASSVGGGNQPQHF.